The sequence of this T cell receptor beta chain was determined in a study of response to subunit inactivated influenza vaccine. One entry per CDR3 protein, called by TCRdb with MiXCR from the RT-PCR reads. The repertoire holds about 800,000 distinct CDR3 sequences, with 20% to 25% as singletons. This clonotype was seen only a few times. Germline V gene lookup returns CDR1 LGHNA and CDR2 YSLEER. This CDR3 has 15 amino acids. Trimming cost V 0 bases and J 7 bases; bases outside gene matches: 4. Sequenced here: PBMCs from blood, sampled about 5 days after vaccination. V and J are TRBV4-3 and TRBJ2-1, with 9 bases that match TRBD1. The TCR originated in a man over 45 who received an inactivated influenza vaccine. CDR3 nucleotides: TGCGCCAGCAGCCAAGACGGGACAGGGAGTAATGAGCAGTTCTTC. This codes for CASSQDGTGSNEQFF.